The source of this TCR beta chain is a study of memory CD4+ T cells and cytomegalovirus serostatus. Profiled with immunoSEQ multiplex PCR; TCRdb holds only in-frame clones, not every one. Among 40,000 to 55,000 clones, around 83% were seen once, and the ten largest hold 1.5% to 2%. Single viable CD3+CD4+CD8-CD45RO+ cells were sorted as the memory CD4+ T cells. There are 14 residues in the CDR3. The V gene end was trimmed by 4 bases and the J gene end by 6 bases; junction bases not matched to a gene: 6. Germline CDR1 reads MDHEN; CDR2 reads SYDVKM. This sequence was found in an adult in good health and CMV-seropositive. Sequenced sample: memory CD4+ T cells from blood. V usage is TRBV28 and J usage is TRBJ1-2; the match to TRBD1 covers 9 bases. The CDR3 is CASSSQGAFNGYTF. CDR3 DNA sequence: TGTGCCAGCAGTTCACAGGGGGCATTTAATGGCTACACCTTC.